One and the same sample provided the 3 T cell receptor beta chains below, sequenced in a study of OX40 agonist ivuxolimab in advanced cancers. Produced via immunoSEQ multiplex PCR; TCRdb's table is partial and in-frame only. The sample carries under 90,000 clones, around 82% recorded once. The sample here was CD4+ or CD8+ T cells sorted from blood, taken in a trial of the OX40 agonist ivuxolimab. These receptors came from an adult with an advanced solid tumor such as melanoma, head and neck, liver or kidney cancer.

The chain employs TRBV28 and TRBJ2-3; tentative D call: TRBD2 (6 bases). The CDR3 totals 13 residues. Germline V gene data show CDR1 as MDHEN and CDR2 as SYDVKM. Deletions cut 8 bases from V and 0 bases from J, with 9 bases between. CDR3 amino acids: CASSGGSTDTQYF. Written as DNA, the CDR3 is TGTGCCAGCTCCGGGGGTAGCACAGATACGCAGTATTTT.

This sequence joins TRBV6-1 and TRBJ1-2; unclear D gene. From germline, CDR1 is MNHNS and CDR2 SASEGT. CDR3 length equals 13 residues. V gave up 6 bases and J gave up 8 bases, with 16 bases separating them. In nucleotides, the CDR3 is TGTGCCAGCAGCCAACAAGGCGGGGAGGGCTACACCTTC. It yields the protein CASSQQGGEGYTF.

The rearrangement links TRBV6-5 to TRBJ1-1; D perhaps matches TRBD1 (5 bases). CDR3 size: 13 residues. Trimming cost V 0 bases and J 5 bases, with 7 bases left between them. In germline, CDR1 is MNHEY, CDR2 SVGAGI. The chain's CDR3 is CASSYSGGTEAFF. Here the CDR3 DNA reads TGTGCCAGCAGTTACTCGGGGGGAACTGAAGCTTTCTTT.